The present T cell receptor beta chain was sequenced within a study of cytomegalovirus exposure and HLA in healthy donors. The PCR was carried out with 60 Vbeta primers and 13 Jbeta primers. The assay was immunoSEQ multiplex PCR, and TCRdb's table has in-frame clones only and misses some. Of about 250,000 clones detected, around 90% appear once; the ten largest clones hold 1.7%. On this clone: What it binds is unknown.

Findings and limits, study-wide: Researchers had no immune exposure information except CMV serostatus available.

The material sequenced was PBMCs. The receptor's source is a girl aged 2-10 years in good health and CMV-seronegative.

The CDR3 bases are TGTGCCAGCAGCCCCGAATTGGGGAGGGTAAACATTCAGTACTTC. This encodes CASSPELGRVNIQYF. The rearrangement uses TRBV27 and TRBJ2-4, with 7 nucleotides matching TRBD2. CDR1 MNHEY and CDR2 SMNVEV come from the germline V gene (reference sequence). V was clipped by 6 bases and J by 6 bases; unmatched bases: 11. The CDR3 contains 15 residues.